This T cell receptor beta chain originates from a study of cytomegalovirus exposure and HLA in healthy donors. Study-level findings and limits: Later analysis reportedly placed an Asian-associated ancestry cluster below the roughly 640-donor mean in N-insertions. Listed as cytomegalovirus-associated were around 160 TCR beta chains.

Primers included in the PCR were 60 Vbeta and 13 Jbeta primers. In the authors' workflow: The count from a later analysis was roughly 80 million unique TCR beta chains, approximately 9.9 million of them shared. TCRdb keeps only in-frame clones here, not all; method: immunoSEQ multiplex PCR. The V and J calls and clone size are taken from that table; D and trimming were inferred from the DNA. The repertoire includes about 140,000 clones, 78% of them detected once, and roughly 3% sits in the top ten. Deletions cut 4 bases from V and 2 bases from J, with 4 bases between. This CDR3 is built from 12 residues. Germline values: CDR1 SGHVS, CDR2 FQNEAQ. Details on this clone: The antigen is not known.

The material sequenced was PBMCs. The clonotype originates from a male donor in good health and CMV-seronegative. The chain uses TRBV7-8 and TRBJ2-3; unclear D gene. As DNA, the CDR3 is TGTGCCAGCAGCTCCAACACAGATACGCAGTATTTT. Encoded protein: CASSSNTDTQYF.